Below, 2 T cell receptor beta chains from the same sample are listed, as sequenced in a study of T cells of healthy individuals. TCRdb passed the 5' RACE reads through MiXCR, listing each CDR3 protein once. This sample carries fewer than 70,000 distinct CDR3 sequences, roughly 14% of them seen once, and the ten largest clones take around 15%. These receptors were collected from a human donor in good health.

This clonotype was seen repeatedly, ten times or more. The chain joins TRBV10-3 to TRBJ1-2, with TRBD1 matching over 9 bases. Germline CDR1 ENHRY, CDR2 SYGVKD. Trimming at V came to 5 bases and at J to 1 base, leaving 5 bases not matched to a gene. The CDR3 is 15 residues long. CDR3 nucleotide sequence: TGTGCCATCAGTTACGGGACAGGGATTAACTATGGCTACACCTTC. The encoded protein is CAISYGTGINYGYTF.

The chain recombines TRBV6-2 or TRBV6-3 with TRBJ2-2; 8 positions agree with TRBD2. The V gene's germline CDR1 is MNHEY and CDR2 SVGEGT. CDR3 length: 14 amino acids. Unmatched junction bases numbered 6, after V lost 7 bases and J lost 5 bases. CDR3: CASTPGLETGELFF. The CDR3 DNA follows: TGTGCCAGCACCCCGGGACTAGAAACCGGGGAGCTGTTTTTT.